These T cell receptor beta chains were read from a single sample in a study of CD8 T cells in Susac syndrome. From the immunoSEQ multiplex PCR reads, TCRdb called clonotypes with MiXCR, one entry per CDR3 protein. The sample lists under 200,000 distinct CDR3 sequences, about 93% occurring once. The sample consisted of CD4+ T cells from PBMCs. The source of these receptors is a human donor in good health. Each CDR3 is given with its conserved first and last residue. D genes are given only for firm matches. The size field is filled for only some rows; it gives once, few, many or a size class.

D gene,J gene,clone size,V gene,CDR3 DNA,CDR3 protein
TRBD1,TRBJ2-5,-,TRBV9,TGTGCCAGCAGCGCCAGGGACAGGGAAGAGACCCAGTACTTC,CASSARDREETQYF
TRBD1,TRBJ1-6,-,TRBV6-5,TGTGCCAGCAGTTACGTTCAGGGGGCTCTCTCTTCACCCCTCCACTTT,CASSYVQGALSSPLHF
TRBD1,TRBJ1-2,-,TRBV9,TGTGCCAGCAGCGACGGACAGGGGTATGGCTACACCTTC,CASSDGQGYGYTF
-,TRBJ2-2,-,TRBV5-1,TGCGCCAGCAGCTTGGTTCAGAACACCGGGGAGCTGTTTTTT,CASSLVQNTGELFF
-,TRBJ2-3,once,TRBV5-1,TGCGCCAGCAGAGATGGTGGTAGCACAGATACGCAGTATTTT,CASRDGGSTDTQYF
-,TRBJ2-4,-,TRBV7-2,TGTGCCAGCAGCTCAAGGGGCCCTCTAGCCAAAAACATTCAGTACTTC,CASSSRGPLAKNIQYF
-,TRBJ2-3,-,TRBV5-1,TGCGCCAGCAGCACGGGGACATACCCTAGCACAGATACGCAGTATTTT,CASSTGTYPSTDTQYF
-,TRBJ1-5,-,TRBV4-2,TGTGCCAGCAGCCAGTTAGAGGGGGGCAATCAGCCCCAGCATTTT,CASSQLEGGNQPQHF
TRBD1,TRBJ1-5,few,TRBV19,TGTGCCAGTAGTTCCTACAGGGGGACCAATCAGCCCCAGCATTTT,CASSSYRGTNQPQHF
-,TRBJ2-2,-,TRBV18,TGTGCCAGCTCACCATCCACCACCGGGGAGCTGTTTTTT,CASSPSTTGELFF
-,TRBJ1-2,-,TRBV7-2,TGTGCCAGCAGCTTAGGTTTCGGTACTAACTATGGCTACACCTTC,CASSLGFGTNYGYTF
-,TRBJ2-5,once,TRBV5-6,TGTGCCAGCAGTTTGAATACTCCTCGGGAGACCCAGTACTTC,CASSLNTPRETQYF
TRBD1,TRBJ1-4,-,TRBV6-5,TGTGCCACGACGACACAGGGGGGTGAAAAACTGTTTTTT,CATTTQGGEKLFF
-,TRBJ1-2,-,TRBV7-2,TGTGCCAGCAGCCGACAGGCCCCCTCTAACTATGGCTACACCTTC,CASSRQAPSNYGYTF
-,TRBJ2-5,-,TRBV6-1,TGTGCCAGCAACGGGGGAACCCAAGAGACCCAGTACTTC,CASNGGTQETQYF
TRBD1,TRBJ1-1,-,TRBV27,TGTGCCAGCCTTAGGACAGGGTCGATCGCTGAAGCTTTCTTT,CASLRTGSIAEAFF
TRBD1,TRBJ1-5,-,TRBV7-2,TGTGCCAGCAGCTTAGTCGGACAGGGATTTCAGCCCCAGCATTTT,CASSLVGQGFQPQHF
-,TRBJ2-5,-,TRBV20-1,TGCAGTGCTAGTACCAGGGTAGGAGAGACCCAGTACTTC,CSASTRVGETQYF
-,TRBJ1-3,-,TRBV3-1,TGTGCCAGCACCCAAGATATGGGAAACACCATATATTTT,CASTQDMGNTIYF
-,TRBJ1-5,-,TRBV28,TGTGCCAGCAGTTTAATAGGGGCGAGTCAGCCCCAGCATTTT,CASSLIGASQPQHF
-,TRBJ1-1,-,TRBV11-2,TGTGCCAGCCTGCTAGGAAAAAACACTGAAGCTTTCTTT,CASLLGKNTEAFF
TRBD2,TRBJ2-5,-,TRBV12-3/TRBV12-4,TGTGCCAGCAGTTTACTAGCGGGGGGCGCAGAGACCCAGTACTTC,CASSLLAGGAETQYF
-,TRBJ2-1,-,TRBV28,TGTGCCAGCAGTCCCCCCTTGAGGGGGAAGAATGAGCAGTTCTTC,CASSPPLRGKNEQFF
-,TRBJ2-2,-,TRBV6-2/TRBV6-3,TGTGCCAGCAGGGAGAACAGGGTTCACGGGGAGCTGTTTTTT,CASRENRVHGELFF
-,TRBJ1-2,-,TRBV7-2,TGTGCCAGCAGCTTAGAAGGTATCGGCTATGGCTACACCTTC,CASSLEGIGYGYTF
-,TRBJ1-2,-,TRBV28,TGTGCCAGCAGTTTACCGGGCCAGGGCTACACCTTC,CASSLPGQGYTF
TRBD1,TRBJ2-7,-,TRBV3-1,TGTGCCAGCAGCCCTCCCAAGGACAGGGGGTACGAGCAGTACTTC,CASSPPKDRGYEQYF
-,TRBJ1-1,-,TRBV4-2,TGTGCCAGCAGCCAAGAAGTAGGGACTGAAGCTTTCTTT,CASSQEVGTEAFF
-,TRBJ2-7,-,TRBV7-9,TGTGCCAGCAGCTTCAGGACAGTCTACGAGCAGTACTTC,CASSFRTVYEQYF
-,TRBJ2-5,-,TRBV30,TGTGCCTGGACGGGGGCCGGGAAGACCCAGTACTTC,CAWTGAGKTQYF
TRBD2,TRBJ2-1,-,TRBV20-1,TGCAGTGCTCCCCAGGCGGGGGGGCCTAATGAGCAGTTCTTC,CSAPQAGGPNEQFF
TRBD1,TRBJ1-6,-,TRBV7-8,TGTGCCAGCAGCCTTGAGCGACCGGACAGGATGGAAAATTCACCCCTCCACTTT,CASSLERPDRMENSPLHF
-,TRBJ1-1,-,TRBV4-1,TGCGCCAGCAGCCAAGATCGGGGGGGGGCAATGAACACTGAAGCTTTCTTT,CASSQDRGGAMNTEAFF
TRBD1,TRBJ2-5,-,TRBV10-3,TGTGCCATCAGTGAAGGGACAGCTGATCAAGAGACCCAGTACTTC,CAISEGTADQETQYF
TRBD2,TRBJ2-7,-,TRBV11-2,TGTGCCAGCACCGCTTTGGCGGGGGGGCCCTACGAGCAGTACTTC,CASTALAGGPYEQYF
-,TRBJ2-1,-,TRBV6-1,TGTGCCGGGACTGGCGGATACAATGAGCAGTTCTTC,CAGTGGYNEQFF
-,TRBJ2-7,-,TRBV3-1,TGTGCCAGCAGCCATGTGACATACGAGCAGTACTTC,CASSHVTYEQYF
-,TRBJ1-1,few,TRBV14,TGTGCCAGCAGTCAAAGACAGAACACTGAAGCTTTCTTT,CASSQRQNTEAFF
TRBD2,TRBJ2-3,-,TRBV19,TGTGCCAGTAGTCCCCTAGCGGGAGCTAGCACAGATACGCAGTATTTT,CASSPLAGASTDTQYF
-,TRBJ1-2,-,TRBV5-1,TGCGCCAGCAGCCCTGTGGGGGGGCCCGTGGACGGCTACACCTTC,CASSPVGGPVDGYTF
-,TRBJ1-1,once,TRBV9,TGTGCCAGCAGCTCCCGTGGGGGGCGAACTGAAGCTTTCTTT,CASSSRGGRTEAFF
-,TRBJ1-4,-,TRBV28,TGTGCCAGCGGCCGGGACGGATTTAATGAAAAACTGTTTTTT,CASGRDGFNEKLFF
-,TRBJ1-2,-,TRBV6-1,TGTGCCAGCAGTCCCGACACCAACTATGGCTACACCTTC,CASSPDTNYGYTF